A selection of T cell receptor beta chains follows, all from one sample in a study of blood T cell repertoires in COVID-19. Method: immunoSEQ multiplex PCR; TCRdb's copy keeps in-frame clones and lacks some. The sample consists of 250,000 to 300,000 clones, 91% of them appearing once. Source material: peripheral blood. The origin of the receptors is a woman in her twenties or thirties with COVID-19, enrolled during active disease. Each CDR3 is given with its conserved first and last residue. For some rows the clone size is stated as once, few or many, or as a class when expanded; others skip it.

CDR3aa: CASTYGGASGSTDTQYF; v_gene: TRBV28; abundance: -; j_gene: TRBJ2-3
CDR3aa: CASSPAPDRPSGNTIYF; v_gene: TRBV18; abundance: -; j_gene: TRBJ1-3
CDR3aa: CASRPAGGRALYNEQFF; v_gene: TRBV19; abundance: -; j_gene: TRBJ2-1
CDR3aa: CASSLSSRVNYEQYF; v_gene: TRBV27; abundance: -; j_gene: TRBJ2-7
CDR3aa: CASSFGQGSTDTQYF; v_gene: TRBV5-1; abundance: -; j_gene: TRBJ2-3
CDR3aa: CASSLRTGRGTEAFF; v_gene: TRBV27; abundance: -; j_gene: TRBJ1-1
CDR3aa: CASRDSGGGVGQPQHF; v_gene: TRBV2; abundance: -; j_gene: TRBJ1-5
CDR3aa: CASSLRQDSGNTIYF; v_gene: TRBV28; abundance: -; j_gene: TRBJ1-3
CDR3aa: CASSVGGSSADTQYF; v_gene: TRBV9; abundance: -; j_gene: TRBJ2-3
CDR3aa: CASSYRVYNEQFF; v_gene: TRBV27; abundance: once; j_gene: TRBJ2-1
CDR3aa: CASSLAGGQSHEQYF; v_gene: TRBV5-4; abundance: -; j_gene: TRBJ2-7
CDR3aa: CASSIGALGTLEQFF; v_gene: TRBV19; abundance: -; j_gene: TRBJ2-1
CDR3aa: CASSWGTGLSEGNTIYF; v_gene: TRBV5-6; abundance: -; j_gene: TRBJ1-3
CDR3aa: CASSPLTGGTGYGYTF; v_gene: TRBV28; abundance: -; j_gene: TRBJ1-2
CDR3aa: CASSSGGGLFPYF; v_gene: TRBV11-2; abundance: -; j_gene: TRBJ2-3
CDR3aa: CASSPGATERNTIYF; v_gene: TRBV18; abundance: -; j_gene: TRBJ1-3
CDR3aa: CASIKGGSEAFF; v_gene: TRBV19; abundance: -; j_gene: TRBJ1-1
CDR3aa: CASSLTYQRNEQFF; v_gene: TRBV5-6; abundance: few; j_gene: TRBJ2-1
CDR3aa: CASSRDRAAEAFF; v_gene: TRBV12-3/TRBV12-4; abundance: -; j_gene: TRBJ1-1
CDR3aa: CASGDRIYYGYTF; v_gene: TRBV6-5; abundance: -; j_gene: TRBJ1-2
CDR3aa: CASSSNRGLNTGELFF; v_gene: TRBV7-9; abundance: -; j_gene: TRBJ2-2
CDR3aa: CASSQEPRGSEKLFF; v_gene: TRBV3-1/TRBV3-2; abundance: once; j_gene: TRBJ1-4
CDR3aa: CASGLAGFNEQFF; v_gene: TRBV27; abundance: -; j_gene: TRBJ2-1
CDR3aa: CASSLEVGASSYNEQFF; v_gene: TRBV7-6; abundance: -; j_gene: TRBJ2-1
CDR3aa: CSVNRGGSVEAFF; v_gene: TRBV29-1; abundance: -; j_gene: TRBJ1-1
CDR3aa: CASSPSGQDYGYTF; v_gene: TRBV18; abundance: once; j_gene: TRBJ1-2
CDR3aa: CASSPWTGGTEAFF; v_gene: TRBV28; abundance: few; j_gene: TRBJ1-1
CDR3aa: CASNQGRVGYTF; v_gene: TRBV6-5; abundance: -; j_gene: TRBJ1-2
CDR3aa: CASSFGSGGKPYEQYF; v_gene: TRBV5-1; abundance: -; j_gene: TRBJ2-7
CDR3aa: CAWSVDRASYGYTF; v_gene: TRBV30; abundance: -; j_gene: TRBJ1-2
CDR3aa: CASSKSQVFWGRFLAKNIQYF; v_gene: TRBV21-1; abundance: -; j_gene: TRBJ2-4
CDR3aa: CASSEAARTNSNQPQHF; v_gene: TRBV6-1; abundance: -; j_gene: TRBJ1-5
CDR3aa: CASSPGTGYSSPLHF; v_gene: TRBV5-6; abundance: -; j_gene: TRBJ1-6
CDR3aa: CASSPSTKEDFAEQFF; v_gene: TRBV9; abundance: -; j_gene: TRBJ2-1
CDR3aa: CASSQGLAGEQYF; v_gene: TRBV19; abundance: -; j_gene: TRBJ2-7
CDR3aa: CASSLTGQGESPLHF; v_gene: TRBV27; abundance: -; j_gene: TRBJ1-6
CDR3aa: CASSQEAQPTYGEQFF; v_gene: TRBV4-2; abundance: -; j_gene: TRBJ2-1
CDR3aa: CASSSQGMANEKLFF; v_gene: TRBV27; abundance: -; j_gene: TRBJ1-4
CDR3aa: CSVVGGSGELFF; v_gene: TRBV29-1; abundance: -; j_gene: TRBJ2-2
CDR3aa: CASRTGSPTGELFF; v_gene: TRBV6-5; abundance: -; j_gene: TRBJ2-2
CDR3aa: CASRGTTGTVNEAFF; v_gene: TRBV2; abundance: -; j_gene: TRBJ1-1
CDR3aa: CASTWDRASGKLFF; v_gene: TRBV19; abundance: few; j_gene: TRBJ1-4
CDR3aa: CASSPRQDQPQHF; v_gene: TRBV7-6; abundance: -; j_gene: TRBJ1-5
CDR3aa: CASSLGRGYEQFF; v_gene: TRBV13; abundance: -; j_gene: TRBJ2-1
CDR3aa: CASSLVRDRGYGYTF; v_gene: TRBV5-6; abundance: once; j_gene: TRBJ1-2
CDR3aa: CAWSLVVTGNTIYF; v_gene: TRBV30; abundance: -; j_gene: TRBJ1-3
CDR3aa: CASSLERYGYTF; v_gene: TRBV5-1; abundance: -; j_gene: TRBJ1-2
CDR3aa: CASSEAGSGQKIYGYTF; v_gene: TRBV2; abundance: -; j_gene: TRBJ1-2
CDR3aa: CATSDFTGGDGYTF; v_gene: TRBV24-1; abundance: -; j_gene: TRBJ1-2
CDR3aa: CASSSGQGLNEKLFF; v_gene: TRBV28; abundance: -; j_gene: TRBJ1-4
CDR3aa: CASSESHYQNTEAFF; v_gene: TRBV10-2; abundance: once; j_gene: TRBJ1-1
CDR3aa: CASGLGTGGEKLFF; v_gene: TRBV12-5; abundance: -; j_gene: TRBJ1-4
CDR3aa: CASSLIRGIGYTF; v_gene: TRBV12-3/TRBV12-4; abundance: -; j_gene: TRBJ1-2
CDR3aa: CASRGGTGGDYGYTF; v_gene: TRBV6-5; abundance: -; j_gene: TRBJ1-2
CDR3aa: CASSLSGRRSDTQYF; v_gene: TRBV11-2; abundance: -; j_gene: TRBJ2-3
CDR3aa: CASSLDGVDEQYF; v_gene: TRBV5-1; abundance: -; j_gene: TRBJ2-7
CDR3aa: CASSQWQGRMYF; v_gene: TRBV16; abundance: -; j_gene: TRBJ2-7
CDR3aa: CASSSTGDSLNEKLFF; v_gene: TRBV28; abundance: -; j_gene: TRBJ1-4
CDR3aa: CAWSVQGEQPQHF; v_gene: TRBV30; abundance: -; j_gene: TRBJ1-5
CDR3aa: CASSQDPGDYGYTF; v_gene: TRBV3-1/TRBV3-2; abundance: -; j_gene: TRBJ1-2